This T cell receptor (beta chain) originates from a study of blood T cell repertoires in COVID-19. Study-wide background: Nucleic acid was either cDNA or gDNA, and it came from T cells, B-cell-depleted T cells, or PBMCs.

The CDR3 totals 15 residues. CDR1 is SGDLS, CDR2 YYNGEE, per germline. V dropped 4 bases and J dropped 4 bases, with 15 bases sitting between them. In the study's own analysis: Amplified reference gene primers provided the basis for estimating nucleated cell counts. TCRdb's copy holds only in-frame clones and misses some; the assay was immunoSEQ multiplex PCR. D and trimming were read from the DNA, whereas the V and J calls and clone size are those reported in that table. This sample has around 100,000 clones, with about 88% found just once. The chain couples TRBV9 to TRBJ2-1; TRBD2 is a possible D gene (5 bases). The sequencing input was peripheral blood. The receptor was derived from a man aged 35-49 years with acute or convalescent COVID-19. DNA of the CDR3: TGTGCCAGCAGCCCCCTAGAGCGGAGATACAATGAGCAGTTCTTC. Translated, it gives CASSPLERRYNEQFF.